The clone carrying this T cell receptor (beta chain) appeared a few times. What it binds is unknown. The sample belongs to a study of blood T cells in healthy people across ages. Study-wide findings and caveats: Possibly, changes in expanded clonotypes were confounded because donor CMV status was unknown.

Alongside a J-beta primer mix, a sample-barcoded 5' primer served in a second PCR lasting about 7 to 11 cycles. Unique molecular identifiers of 12 random nucleotides labeled each cDNA. MiXCR was run by TCRdb on the 5' RACE reads, yielding one entry per CDR3 protein. The top ten clones hold 22% of a sample with some 700,000 distinct CDR3 sequences, 20% to 25% of them seen once. Donors ranged from about 6 to 90 years old and were healthy Caucasians in Russia. Staff drew around 10 milliliters of peripheral blood from each donor. The length of the CDR3 is 14 residues. The chain recombines TRBV21-1 with TRBJ1-2; the table calls TRBD1, which could not be checked here. TRBV21-1 is shown as a pseudogene. Sequences were obtained from blood. This sequence originates from a man aged 70-80 years in good health. This CDR3 is CASLGDSLNYGYTF. The CDR3 DNA sequence: TGTGCCAGCCTAGGGGACAGCCTAAACTATGGCTACACCTTC.